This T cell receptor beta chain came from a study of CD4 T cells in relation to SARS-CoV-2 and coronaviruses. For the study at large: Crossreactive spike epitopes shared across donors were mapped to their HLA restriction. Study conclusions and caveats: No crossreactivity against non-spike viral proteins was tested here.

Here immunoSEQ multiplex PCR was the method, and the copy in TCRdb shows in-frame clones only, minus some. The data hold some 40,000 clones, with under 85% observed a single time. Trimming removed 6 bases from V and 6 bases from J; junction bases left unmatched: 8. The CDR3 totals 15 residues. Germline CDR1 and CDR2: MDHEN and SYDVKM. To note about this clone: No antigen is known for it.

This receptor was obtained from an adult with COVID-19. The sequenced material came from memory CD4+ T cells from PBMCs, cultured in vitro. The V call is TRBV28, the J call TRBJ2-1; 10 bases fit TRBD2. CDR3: CASRYPAGGSNEQFF. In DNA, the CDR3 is TGTGCCAGCAGATATCCAGCGGGAGGGTCCAATGAGCAGTTCTTC.